Below, 26 T cell receptor beta chains from the same sample are listed, as sequenced in a study of CD4+ T cells in melanoma (dated by TCRdb to 2022 to 2024). To prepare the library, the immunoSEQ multiplex PCR assay was applied. Entries here come from immuneACCESS through TCRdb and include only in-frame sequences with V and J called. Some clones fail to appear in such tables; in the studies checked, an unresolved V gene covers under half of the shortfall, and the cause of the remainder is unknown. This sample gives thousands of clones in total; approximately 62% of them show up just once. Together, the top ten hold approximately 20% of the sample. The specimen sequenced was cells from a culture (not recorded whether cultured in vitro). The receptor source for this set is a human donor with melanoma.

By sample share, this clone is medium-sized. The J gene is TRBJ1-2, the V gene TRBV6-5, with a tentative D call TRBD1 (5 bases). With 5 bases removed from V and 4 bases from J, the gap between germline ends came to 8 bases. There are 12 residues in the CDR3. Germline CDR1 and CDR2: MNHEY and SVGAGI. CDR3 DNA sequence: TGTGCCAGCAGTCGGGACTTCTATGGCTACACCTTC. Protein sequence: CASSRDFYGYTF.

This clone was counted a single time. J is TRBJ1-2 and V is TRBV2; TRBD1 is a possible D gene (5 bases). CDR1 and CDR2 from the germline V gene are SNHLY and FYNNEI. This CDR3 contains 14 residues. V was clipped by 3 bases and J by 2 bases, with 10 bases between them. The CDR3: CASSEGRWNYGYTF. The CDR3 DNA is TGTGCCAGCAGTGAGGGACGGTGGAACTATGGCTACACCTTC.

J is TRBJ2-5 and V is TRBV5-1; TRBD2 aligns across 10 bases. Per the germline V gene, CDR1 is SGHRS and CDR2 is YFSETQ. The junction had 6 bases not matched to a gene; V was cut back by 3 bases and J by 4 bases. The CDR3 is 15 amino acids. CDR3 nucleotide sequence: TGCGCCAGCAGCTCGAGCGGGGGGGCCGTAGAGACCCAGTACTTC. Translation: CASSSSGGAVETQYF.

This clone was counted a few times. In nucleotides, the CDR3 is TGTGCCAGCAGCTTGGGGCAGGGCAGGAACTATGGCTACACCTTC. It encodes CASSLGQGRNYGYTF. The genes are TRBV7-9 and TRBJ1-2; a possible D gene is TRBD1 (5 bases). Germline CDR1 is SEHNR and CDR2 is FQNEAQ (reference sequence). The CDR3 has 15 amino acids. Trimming took off 3 bases at V and 2 bases at J, with 13 bases between the two ends. The whole variable domain, filled in from reference TRBV7-9 and TRBJ1-2, reads DTGVSQNPRHKITKRGQNVTFRCDPISEHNRLYWYRQTLGQGPEFLTYFQNEAQLEKSRLLSDRFSAERPKGSFSTLEIQRTEQGDSAMYLCASSLGQGRNYGYTFGSGTRLTVV.

The chain is built from TRBV21-1 and TRBJ2-7; TRBD1 was called by the table and not checked on the DNA. TRBV21-1 is given as a pseudogene. CDR3 length equals 15 residues. This CDR3 is CASDGGRGESYEQYF. The CDR3 nucleotides are TGTGCCAGCGACGGAGGCAGGGGTGAATCCTACGAGCAGTACTTC.

In this sample, this clone is medium-sized. This sequence joins TRBV5-1 and TRBJ2-3; the D gene is possibly TRBD2 (6 bases). V was clipped by 1 base and J by 2 bases, with 14 bases between them. CDR1 and CDR2 from the germline V gene are SGHRS and YFSETQ. The CDR3 runs to 16 residues. CDR3 coding DNA: TGCGCCAGCAGCTTGCTTGGGGAGGTGGTCACAGATACGCAGTATTTT. Protein product: CASSLLGEVVTDTQYF.

The chain uses TRBV27 and TRBJ1-1, with D hard to call. Germline CDR1 is MNHEY and CDR2 is SMNVEV (reference sequence). V lost 2 bases and J lost 4, with 8 bases in between. This CDR3 has 13 amino acids. As DNA, the CDR3 is TGTGCCAGCAGTTTACGCCGGATCACTGAAGCTTTCTTT. Amino acids: CASSLRRITEAFF.

The sample holds a few counts of this clone. V gene TRBV4-3 combines with J gene TRBJ2-1; TRBD2 matches at 9 bases. Germline V gives CDR1 LGHNA, CDR2 YSLEER. CDR3 size: 16 residues. V shed 4 bases and J 0 bases; nucleotides not matched to a gene: 4. CDR3 in amino acids: CASSRAGGSSYNEQFF. The CDR3 nucleotides are TGCGCCAGCAGCCGGGCGGGGGGGAGCTCCTACAATGAGCAGTTCTTC.

The chain joins TRBV9 to TRBJ1-3; no clear D. The ends were cut back, 0 bases at V and 6 bases at J, with 7 bases in the middle. The CDR3 is 13 residues long. Germline V gives CDR1 SGDLS, CDR2 YYNGEE. In nucleotides, the CDR3 is TGTGCCAGCAGCGTAGGCGTTCAAAACACCATATATTTT. Its protein is CASSVGVQNTIYF.

The rearrangement links TRBV2 to TRBJ1-2, with D hard to call. Trimming pared 0 bases from V and 8 bases from J, leaving 13 bases between. Germline V gene data show CDR1 as SNHLY and CDR2 as FYNNEI. CDR3 length: 14 residues. CDR3 region: CASSEALGSRGYTF. CDR3 sequence (DNA): TGTGCCAGCAGTGAAGCGCTTGGCAGTAGGGGCTACACCTTC.

The rearrangement links TRBV4-2 to TRBJ1-1; D is possibly TRBD1 (5 bases). V was cut by 7 bases and J by 0 bases, with 15 bases left in between. The germline V gene encodes CDR1 LGHNA and CDR2 YNFKEQ. This CDR3 contains 15 residues. The CDR3 is CASTKTTALNTEAFF. CDR3 nucleotides: TGTGCCAGCACCAAGACGACAGCCTTGAACACTGAAGCTTTCTTT.

This chain uses TRBV2 with TRBJ1-4; TRBD1 matches 7 bases. The J segment lost 10 bases and the V segment lost 0 bases, leaving 5 bases of the junction unmatched. This CDR3 spans 14 amino acids. From germline, CDR1 is SNHLY and CDR2 FYNNEI. CDR3 coding DNA: TGTGCCAGCAGTGAAGCAGCGACAGGGAGAAAACTGTTTTTT. Amino acids: CASSEAATGRKLFF.

This clone showed up just a few times. V is TRBV29-1 and J is TRBJ2-1, with D possibly being TRBD2 (5 bases). Germline values: CDR1 SQVTM, CDR2 ANQGSEA. The CDR3 has 16 residues. V was cut by 0 bases and J by 2 bases, with 14 bases left in between. The CDR3 DNA sequence: TGCAGCGTTGAAGATCCGGGCAGGAGGACCTACAATGAGCAGTTCTTC. It codes for CSVEDPGRRTYNEQFF.

This chain uses TRBV9 with TRBJ1-1, with D maybe TRBD1 (6 bases). Looked up from germline, CDR1 is SGDLS and CDR2 is YYNGEE. The CDR3 length is 14 residues. V was trimmed by 4 bases and J by 2 bases, leaving 12 bases between them. CDR3 sequence: CASSLSGDNTEAFF. The CDR3 region has the DNA TGTGCCAGCAGCCTATCAGGGGACAACACTGAAGCTTTCTTT.

V and J are TRBV5-4 and TRBJ1-6; D gene uncertain. The CDR3 runs 12 residues. Per the germline V gene, CDR1 is SGHNT and CDR2 is YYREEE (reference sequence). V was trimmed by 5 bases and J by 9 bases, leaving 9 bases between them. The CDR3 coding sequence is TGTGCCAGCAGAAAGGAGAGTTCACCCCTCCACTTT. It translates to CASRKESSPLHF.

The chain links TRBV10-2 to TRBJ1-2; TRBD1 might be the D (6 bases). CDR3 size: 15 residues. Germline V CDR1 and CDR2: WSHSY, SAAADI. The germline V and J ends were trimmed by 3 bases and 4 bases, with 15 bases remaining between them. CDR3 bases: TGCGCCAGCAGTGACCCAGAGGGACATCGCTATGGCTACACCTTC. Translated: CASSDPEGHRYGYTF.

V gene TRBV11-2 combines with J gene TRBJ2-5, with D perhaps matching TRBD2 (6 bases). The germline gives CDR1 SGHAT, CDR2 FQNNGV. Trimming cost V 1 base and J 0 bases, with 12 bases left between them. The CDR3 loop spans 16 amino acids. The CDR3 coding sequence is TGTGCCAGCAGCTTAGTCAGGAGGGCGTACCAAGAGACCCAGTACTTC. It translates to CASSLVRRAYQETQYF.

CDR3 in DNA: TGTGCCAGCACCTACGGACTAGCGGCACAGCAGTTCTTC. Translation gives CASTYGLAAQQFF. V usage is TRBV6-6 and J usage is TRBJ2-1; 10 bases are shared with TRBD2. The CDR3 consists of 13 residues. The ends lost 7 bases at V and 11 bases at J; junction bases unmatched: 8. Germline loops: CDR1 MNHNY, CDR2 SVGAGI (reference sequence).

The gene calls are TRBV18 and TRBJ2-3, with TRBD1 identical over 8 bases. This CDR3 comprises 13 residues. CDR1 is KGHSH and CDR2 is LQKENI in the germline V gene. V lost 3 bases, J lost 5 bases, and 1 base stayed unmatched. CDR3 DNA sequence: TGTGCCAGCTCACCCAGGGGGCGAGATACGCAGTATTTT. Its protein is CASSPRGRDTQYF.

The V and J genes are TRBV9 and TRBJ2-1, with 10 bases identical to TRBD2. The J segment lost 4 bases and the V segment lost 8 bases, leaving 9 bases of the junction unmatched. Germline V CDR1 and CDR2: SGDLS, YYNGEE. The CDR3 has 15 residues. DNA for the CDR3: TGTGCCAGTAGCTTAGGTAGCGGGGGGTACAATGAGCAGTTCTTC. Protein: CASSLGSGGYNEQFF.

This chain uses TRBV11-2 with TRBJ2-1; D is perhaps TRBD1 (6 bases). The V gene lost 2 bases and the J gene lost 10 bases, with 18 bases spanning the gap. CDR1 and CDR2 from the germline V gene are SGHAT and FQNNGV. There are 15 residues in the CDR3. The CDR3 here is CASSLNRDLRGEQFF. CDR3 nucleotides: TGTGCCAGCAGCTTAAACAGGGATCTCCGAGGGGAGCAGTTCTTC.

This rearrangement joins TRBV7-6 to TRBJ2-2, with 10 nucleotides matching TRBD2. Germline V gives CDR1 SGHVS, CDR2 FNYEAQ. V was pared by 2 bases and J by 4 bases, with 10 bases of the junction left unmatched. The CDR3 is made up of 18 amino acids. CDR3 bases: TGTGCCAGCAGCTTATTCTCCCCCAGACTAGCGGGCACCGGGGAGCTGTTTTTT. Translation: CASSLFSPRLAGTGELFF.

The rearrangement joins TRBV2 to TRBJ1-5, with 12 bases fitting TRBD1. The CDR3 consists of 15 residues. V shed 6 bases, J shed 6 bases, and the junction held 6 bases outside the gene matches. Germline V gene data show CDR1 as SNHLY and CDR2 as FYNNEI. This CDR3 reads CASSGTGGGFQPQHF. CDR3 bases: TGTGCCAGCAGCGGGACAGGGGGCGGGTTTCAGCCCCAGCATTTT.

This clone appeared a few times. The chain links TRBV15 to TRBJ1-1; D might be TRBD1 (6 bases). CDR1 is LNHNV and CDR2 is YYDKDF in the germline V gene (reference sequence). The CDR3 has 14 residues. V gave up 3 bases and J gave up 4 bases, with 12 bases separating them. CDR3 in amino acids: CATSRSRGGTEAFF. In DNA form, the CDR3 reads TGTGCCACCAGCAGGTCAAGGGGGGGCACTGAAGCTTTCTTT.

This chain connects TRBV5-1 to TRBJ2-1; D is perhaps TRBD2 (5 bases). From germline, CDR1 is SGHRS and CDR2 YFSETQ. V lost 4 bases to trimming and J lost 5 bases, with 22 bases between them. There are 17 residues in the CDR3. DNA for the CDR3: TGCGCCAGCAGCCCGCTCGTCAGAGGGCCCATCGACAATGAGCAGTTCTTC. Encoded protein: CASSPLVRGPIDNEQFF.

This clone was found once. The chain joins TRBV7-1 to TRBJ2-7; D not resolved. TRBV7-1 is given ORF status, its function remaining uncertain. The CDR3 loop spans 15 amino acids. Trimming took off 4 bases at V and 2 bases at J, with 15 bases between the two ends. CDR3 sequence: CASSLGQSYAYEQYF. As DNA, the CDR3 is TGTGCCAGCAGCTTAGGTCAGTCTTATGCCTACGAGCAGTACTTC.